This is a list of T cell receptor beta chains from one sample in a study of blood T cells in healthy people across ages. TCRdb re-derived calls from the 5' RACE reads in MiXCR, one entry per CDR3 protein. The data show roughly 800,000 distinct CDR3 sequences, roughly 24% seen once. A further study also used this sample, focusing on T cells of mothers and their children.

Sequenced material: blood. Receptors originate from a boy aged 10-17 years in good health. CDR3s include the opening cysteine and the closing phenylalanine or tryptophan. A D gene is named only where the DNA matches it firmly. Size values are once, few and many counts, or a class for expanded clones, and some rows have none.

size: -; length: 12; V: TRBV12-3/TRBV12-4; J: TRBJ2-7; D: -; DNA: TGTGCCAGCACCGGGGTCTCCTACGAGCAGTACTTC; CDR3: CASTGVSYEQYF
size: -; length: 14; V: TRBV29-1; J: TRBJ2-2; D: TRBD1; DNA: TGCAGCGTTGAGACAGGGAGGAACACCGGGGAGCTGTTTTTT; CDR3: CSVETGRNTGELFF
size: few; length: 14; V: TRBV20-1; J: TRBJ1-1; D: -; DNA: TGCAGTGCTCCCCTCAGGGGAATGAACACTGAAGCTTTCTTT; CDR3: CSAPLRGMNTEAFF
size: few; length: 15; V: TRBV5-1; J: TRBJ1-5; D: -; DNA: TGCGCCAGCAGCTTACAAGGGGAGGGAAATCAGCCCCAGCATTTT; CDR3: CASSLQGEGNQPQHF
size: -; length: 14; V: TRBV7-9; J: TRBJ2-7; D: -; DNA: TGTGCCAGCAGCTTATTTGACGGATCCTACGAGCAGTACTTC; CDR3: CASSLFDGSYEQYF
size: -; length: 13; V: TRBV7-2; J: TRBJ2-7; D: -; DNA: TGTGCCAGCAGCTTAAGCAGGGCAAGCGAGCAGTACTTC; CDR3: CASSLSRASEQYF
size: many; length: 12; V: TRBV9; J: TRBJ2-5; D: -; DNA: TGTGCCAGCAGCGTAGACGGAGCGAAGCAGTACTTC; CDR3: CASSVDGAKQYF
size: -; length: 15; V: TRBV18; J: TRBJ2-2; D: -; DNA: TGTGCCAGCCCACCAGACCCAGGAGTGGGCGGGGAGCTGTTTTTT; CDR3: CASPPDPGVGGELFF
size: -; length: 15; V: TRBV24-1; J: TRBJ2-7; D: -; DNA: TGTGCCACCAGTGATGGGGGGACAGCGTCCTACGAGCAGTACTTC; CDR3: CATSDGGTASYEQYF
size: few; length: 14; V: TRBV6-5; J: TRBJ2-1; D: -; DNA: TGTGCCAGCAGCTATGGACAGTTAAACAATGAGCAGTTCTTC; CDR3: CASSYGQLNNEQFF
size: -; length: 14; V: TRBV20-1; J: TRBJ1-4; D: -; DNA: TGCAGTGCGCATCAGACGCCAGAGAATGAAAAACTGTTTTTT; CDR3: CSAHQTPENEKLFF
size: -; length: 14; V: TRBV14; J: TRBJ2-1; D: -; DNA: TGTGCCAGCAGCCAAGCGAGGCTCCTCGGGGAGCAGTTCTTC; CDR3: CASSQARLLGEQFF
size: -; length: 15; V: TRBV7-6; J: TRBJ2-5; D: -; DNA: TGTGCCAGCAGCATGATGCGGGGCCTGGTGGAGACCCAGTACTTC; CDR3: CASSMMRGLVETQYF
size: -; length: 17; V: TRBV5-1; J: TRBJ1-6; D: -; DNA: TGCGCCAGCAGCTTGGATATCGGCGGACAGCTCTATTCACCCCTCCACTTT; CDR3: CASSLDIGGQLYSPLHF
size: -; length: 13; V: TRBV5-1; J: TRBJ2-1; D: -; DNA: TGCGCCAGCAGACGGGTGGACCAGAATGAGCAGTTCTTC; CDR3: CASRRVDQNEQFF
size: -; length: 15; V: TRBV28; J: TRBJ2-1; D: -; DNA: TGTGCCAGCAGTTTAGGCCTAGCTAGGGGCAATGAGCAGTTCTTC; CDR3: CASSLGLARGNEQFF
size: -; length: 13; V: TRBV11-3; J: TRBJ2-1; D: -; DNA: TGTGCCAGCAGCTTAAAGAGTTACAATGAGCAGTTCTTC; CDR3: CASSLKSYNEQFF
size: -; length: 15; V: TRBV7-9; J: TRBJ2-7; D: TRBD2; DNA: TGTGCCAGCAGCTTAGCGTCTAGCGGGGGCGACGAGCAGTACTTC; CDR3: CASSLASSGGDEQYF
size: -; length: 15; V: TRBV6-2/TRBV6-3; J: TRBJ2-2; D: -; DNA: TGTGCCAGCGCCCCAGGCAGACCCAACACCGGGGAGCTGTTTTTT; CDR3: CASAPGRPNTGELFF
size: -; length: 14; V: TRBV5-1; J: TRBJ2-5; D: -; DNA: TGCGCCAGCAGCTCGACGGGACCACCAAAGACCCAGTACTTC; CDR3: CASSSTGPPKTQYF
size: -; length: 17; V: TRBV12-3/TRBV12-4; J: TRBJ2-6; D: -; DNA: TGTGCCAGCAGTTTAGCAGGGGGATTCACTGGGGCCAACGTCCTGACTTTC; CDR3: CASSLAGGFTGANVLTF
size: -; length: 13; V: TRBV12-3/TRBV12-4; J: TRBJ1-2; D: TRBD1; DNA: TGTGCCAGCAAACTGACAGGGGGGTATGGCTACACCTTC; CDR3: CASKLTGGYGYTF
size: few; length: 13; V: TRBV20-1; J: TRBJ1-5; D: -; DNA: TGCAGTGCTAGCCGGGGGAGCAATCAGCCCCAGCATTTT; CDR3: CSASRGSNQPQHF
size: -; length: 13; V: TRBV23-1; J: TRBJ1-2; D: -; DNA: TGCGCCAGCGCTGGACAGACTAACTATGGCTACACCTTC; CDR3: CASAGQTNYGYTF
size: few; length: 14; V: TRBV7-9; J: TRBJ1-2; D: TRBD1; DNA: TGTGCCAGCAACGGACAGGGGACTAACTATGGCTACACCTTC; CDR3: CASNGQGTNYGYTF
size: -; length: 13; V: TRBV18; J: TRBJ2-7; D: -; DNA: TGTGCCAGCTCACCACCTTCAGACTACGAGCAGTACTTC; CDR3: CASSPPSDYEQYF
size: -; length: 15; V: TRBV3-1; J: TRBJ2-6; D: -; DNA: TGTGCCAGCAGCCAGATTCATCCTGGGGCCAACGTCCTGACTTTC; CDR3: CASSQIHPGANVLTF
size: few; length: 12; V: TRBV20-1; J: TRBJ2-7; D: -; DNA: TGCAGTGCTAGGAGGGACAACTACGAGCAGTACTTC; CDR3: CSARRDNYEQYF
size: -; length: 16; V: TRBV4-1; J: TRBJ2-2; D: -; DNA: TGCGCCAGCAGCCAAGAATTTAACGCGAACACCGGGGAGCTGTTTTTT; CDR3: CASSQEFNANTGELFF
size: -; length: 15; V: TRBV6-6; J: TRBJ2-1; D: TRBD2; DNA: TGTGCCAGCACGCTAGGGACTAGCGGGGTTAATGAGCAGTTCTTC; CDR3: CASTLGTSGVNEQFF
size: -; length: 11; V: TRBV10-3; J: TRBJ1-4; D: TRBD1; DNA: TGTGCCACCGGGACAGAAGAAAAACTGTTTTTT; CDR3: CATGTEEKLFF
size: few; length: 15; V: TRBV13; J: TRBJ2-7; D: TRBD1; DNA: TGTGCCAGCAGCTTATCCAGGGGGTTGGGGCACGAGCAGTACTTC; CDR3: CASSLSRGLGHEQYF
size: many; length: 12; V: TRBV5-1; J: TRBJ2-7; D: -; DNA: TGCGCCAGCAGCCTCAGCCGTTACGAGCAGTACTTC; CDR3: CASSLSRYEQYF
size: few; length: 14; V: TRBV29-1; J: TRBJ2-3; D: -; DNA: TGCAGCGTTGATTTCGGAACCGTGGGAGATACGCAGTATTTT; CDR3: CSVDFGTVGDTQYF
size: many; length: 15; V: TRBV12-3/TRBV12-4; J: TRBJ1-5; D: -; DNA: TGTGCCAGCAGTTTGAACGGACAGAGCAATCAGCCCCAGCATTTT; CDR3: CASSLNGQSNQPQHF
size: -; length: 15; V: TRBV3-1; J: TRBJ2-5; D: -; DNA: TGTGCCAGCAGCCAAGTAGGGAACGGACAAGAGACCCAGTACTTC; CDR3: CASSQVGNGQETQYF
size: -; length: 16; V: TRBV7-3; J: TRBJ1-2; D: -; DNA: TGTGCCAGCAGCCCCGACAGTTCCAGCGTTGAGGATGGCTACACCTTC; CDR3: CASSPDSSSVEDGYTF
size: -; length: 16; V: TRBV24-1; J: TRBJ2-2; D: TRBD2; DNA: TGTGCCACCAGTGACTTAGCGGGATCGAACACCGGGGAGCTGTTTTTT; CDR3: CATSDLAGSNTGELFF
size: -; length: 13; V: TRBV10-3; J: TRBJ2-3; D: -; DNA: TGTGCCATCAGCCCCAGGACCACAGATACGCAGTATTTT; CDR3: CAISPRTTDTQYF
size: -; length: 17; V: TRBV5-1; J: TRBJ2-4; D: TRBD1; DNA: TGCGCCAGCAGCTTCAGGACAGGCCAGCTAGCCAAAAACATTCAGTACTTC; CDR3: CASSFRTGQLAKNIQYF
size: -; length: 14; V: TRBV20-1; J: TRBJ2-3; D: -; DNA: TGCAGTGCTAAGGCCGCGGGGATCACAGATACGCAGTATTTT; CDR3: CSAKAAGITDTQYF
size: few; length: 16; V: TRBV4-1; J: TRBJ1-4; D: -; DNA: TGCGCCAGCAGCCGCCCCCCCGGGGGTACTAATGAAAAACTGTTTTTT; CDR3: CASSRPPGGTNEKLFF
size: -; length: 14; V: TRBV18; J: TRBJ2-1; D: TRBD1; DNA: TGTGCCAGCTCAGAACGGACAGGGGGCAATGAGCAGTTCTTC; CDR3: CASSERTGGNEQFF
size: -; length: 13; V: TRBV29-1; J: TRBJ1-1; D: -; DNA: TGCAGCGTTTGTCGGGGAAGGAACACTGAAGCTTTCTTT; CDR3: CSVCRGRNTEAFF
size: -; length: 12; V: TRBV12-3/TRBV12-4; J: TRBJ1-1; D: TRBD1; DNA: TGTGCCAGTGACAGGGGTCGGACTGAAGCTTTCTTT; CDR3: CASDRGRTEAFF